One sample yielded the 20 T cell receptor beta chains listed below, sequenced in a study of cytomegalovirus exposure and HLA in healthy donors. This PCR relied on a set of 60 Vbeta primers and 13 Jbeta primers. Assay used: immunoSEQ multiplex PCR; TCRdb lists only in-frame clones, some missing. The table lists 180,000 or so clones, about 82% of them singletons. The source material was PBMCs. The receptors come from a woman in her 30s in good health and CMV-seronegative.

The gene calls are TRBV4-2 and TRBJ2-5; TRBD1 agrees at 7 bases. The trim removed 0 bases at V and 5 bases at J, leaving 15 bases unmatched. Per the germline V gene, CDR1 is LGHNA and CDR2 is YNFKEQ. The CDR3 has 18 residues. The CDR3 nucleotides read TGTGCCAGCAGCCAAGATCTTACCGGGACAGCCGAGGTCGAGACCCAGTACTTC. This gives the protein CASSQDLTGTAEVETQYF.

This sequence joins TRBV2 and TRBJ2-3; D not resolved. This CDR3 region has 14 residues. Germline V lookup: CDR1 SNHLY, CDR2 FYNNEI. V was clipped by 3 bases and J by 3 bases, with 10 bases between them. The CDR3 is CASSERLSTDTQYF. Written as DNA, the CDR3 is TGTGCCAGCAGTGAGAGGCTAAGTACAGATACGCAGTATTTT.

The rearrangement joins TRBV25-1 to TRBJ1-2, with unresolved D. V dropped 6 bases and J dropped 6 bases, with 14 bases sitting between them. The CDR3 runs to 13 residues. CDR1 MGHDK and CDR2 SYGVNS come from the germline V gene. The CDR3, as DNA: TGTGCCAGCAGGTGGTCGGTGGAGGATGGCTACACCTTC. It translates to CASRWSVEDGYTF.

The gene calls are TRBV5-5 and TRBJ2-1, with D perhaps TRBD2 (6 bases). Trimming pared 0 bases from V and 10 bases from J, leaving 17 bases between. The V gene's germline CDR1 is SGHKS and CDR2 YYEKEE (reference sequence). The CDR3 runs to 15 residues. The CDR3 DNA is TGTGCCAGCAGCTTGGTGGAGGGAATCTACGGGGAGCAGTTCTTC. Translating it yields CASSLVEGIYGEQFF.

This rearrangement joins TRBV5-6 to TRBJ1-2; D is possibly TRBD1 (5 bases). With 4 bases removed from V and 11 bases from J, the gap between germline ends came to 24 bases. The germline V gene encodes CDR1 SGHDT and CDR2 YYEEEE. The CDR3 sequence is 15 residues long. CDR3 sequence: CASSPTPGLRGGYTF. CDR3 DNA: TGTGCCAGCAGCCCCACCCCGGGACTCCGGGGGGGGTACACCTTC.

The chain is built from TRBV7-2 and TRBJ2-7; TRBD2 matches 9 bases. In germline, CDR1 is SGHTA, CDR2 FQGNSA. The V and J ends lost 2 bases and 2 bases, in that order; junction bases with no gene match: 4. The CDR3 has 15 amino acids. CDR3 protein: CASSLSAGGPYEQYF. Here the CDR3 DNA reads TGTGCCAGCAGCTTATCGGCGGGGGGGCCCTACGAGCAGTACTTC.

V is TRBV1 and J is TRBJ1-1; TRBD1 is taken as the D call from the table, unchecked against the DNA. TRBV1 is a recognized pseudogene. This CDR3 contains 15 residues. CDR3 nucleotides: TGCACCAGCAGCCCCTGGAGACAGGGACGTACTGAAGCTTTCTTT. Translated: CTSSPWRQGRTEAFF.

The chain links TRBV7-3 to TRBJ2-3, with 11 bases that match TRBD2. This CDR3 has 16 amino acids. The germline V gene encodes CDR1 SGHTA and CDR2 FQGTGA. Trimming removed 4 bases from V and 4 bases from J; junction bases left unmatched: 7. CDR3 protein: CASSSGTSGLADTQYF. In nucleotides, the CDR3 is TGTGCCAGCAGCTCAGGGACTAGCGGTCTCGCAGATACGCAGTATTTT.

This rearrangement joins TRBV7-2 to TRBJ2-3; TRBD2 agrees at 9 bases. Germline CDR1 SGHTA, CDR2 FQGNSA. The V and J ends lost 1 base and 8 bases, in that order; junction bases with no gene match: 4. The CDR3 runs 14 residues. CDR3 amino acids: CASSLGGGGGTQYF. CDR3 DNA sequence: TGTGCCAGCAGCTTAGGCGGGGGGGGAGGTACGCAGTATTTT.

Points on this clone: Relative to the germline gene, one junction end is altered; a read error may explain this. J is TRBJ2-5 and V is TRBV19; 8 nucleotides agree with TRBD1. The DNA end lines up better with TRBJ2-7; the J call may be wrong. The germline gives CDR1 LNHDA, CDR2 SQIVND (reference sequence). The CDR3 is 14 amino acids. The CDR3 nucleotides read TGTGCTAGTAGGGTCGGACAGGGCTACTACGAGCAGTACTTC. It yields the protein CASRVGQGYYEQYF.

The chain combines TRBV10-2 with TRBJ1-6; 10 bases are a match to TRBD1. The germline gives CDR1 WSHSY, CDR2 SAAADI. The ends lost 6 bases at V and 7 bases at J; junction bases unmatched: 3. The CDR3 contains 14 residues. The CDR3 loop is CASSPGQGNSPLHF. CDR3 bases: TGCGCCAGCAGCCCGGGACAGGGGAATTCACCCCTCCACTTT.

The chain employs TRBV5-1 and TRBJ2-5, with 11 bases lining up with TRBD2. The CDR3 totals 16 residues. The J segment lost 4 bases and the V segment lost 1 base, leaving 6 bases of the junction unmatched. The V gene's germline CDR1 is SGHRS and CDR2 YFSETQ. CDR3: CASSLFTSGGGETQYF. Written as DNA, the CDR3 is TGCGCCAGCAGCTTGTTCACTAGCGGGGGTGGAGAGACCCAGTACTTC.

This clone was seen a few times. V gene TRBV2 combines with J gene TRBJ2-1; 12 nucleotides align to TRBD1. This CDR3 is 14 amino acids long. With V trimmed by 6 bases and J by 8 bases, 5 bases remained unmatched. CDR1 and CDR2 from the germline V gene are SNHLY and FYNNEI. The CDR3 DNA is TGTGCCAGCAGACCGGGACAGGGGGCCGATGAGCAGTTCTTC. It yields the protein CASRPGQGADEQFF.

CDR3 sequence: CASSEGAGFYGYTF. The DNA for the CDR3 is TGTGCCAGCAGTGAAGGGGCAGGGTTCTATGGCTACACCTTC. This chain uses TRBV6-1 with TRBJ1-2; tentative D call: TRBD1 (5 bases). The V end was cut by 1 base, the J end by 4 bases, with 10 bases between. The CDR3 covers 14 residues. CDR1 and CDR2 from the germline V gene are MNHNS and SASEGT.

The chain recombines TRBV30 with TRBJ1-1, with a weak D call TRBD1 (6 bases). CDR1 GTSNPN and CDR2 SVGIG come from the germline V gene (reference sequence). V lost 0 bases and J 6 bases, leaving 14 bases between the germline ends. CDR3 size: 14 residues. CDR3 coding DNA: TGTGCCTGGAGTGTATCTAGGGGGATGCCTGAAGCTTTCTTT. Protein: CAWSVSRGMPEAFF.

A few counts support this clone. CDR3 sequence: CASSPSWWGGNEQYF. Written as DNA, the CDR3 is TGCGCCAGCAGCCCCTCTTGGTGGGGGGGAAATGAGCAGTACTTC. V gene TRBV5-1 combines with J gene TRBJ2-7; TRBD2 matches 7 bases. The ends lost 4 bases at V and 7 bases at J; junction bases unmatched: 14. Per germline, CDR1 SGHRS and CDR2 YFSETQ. This CDR3 comprises 15 residues.

The chain links TRBV7-6 to TRBJ2-1, with TRBD1 as a possible D gene (5 bases). Deletions cut 2 bases from V and 5 bases from J, with 10 bases between. This CDR3 has 14 residues. CDR1 and CDR2 from the germline V gene are SGHVS and FNYEAQ. Written as DNA, the CDR3 is TGTGCCAGCAGCTTAAATCCAGGGAACAATGAGCAGTTCTTC. It encodes CASSLNPGNNEQFF. The entire variable domain, with the rest obtained from reference TRBV7-6 and TRBJ2-1, is as follows: GAGVSQSPRYKVTKRGQDVALRCDPISGHVSLYWYRQALGQGPEFLTYFNYEAQQDKSGLPNDRFSAERPEGSISTLTIQRTEQRDSAMYRCASSLNPGNNEQFFGPGTRLTVL.

This clone was observed once. V usage is TRBV5-1 and J usage is TRBJ2-5; D is possibly TRBD1 (5 bases). The closer fit of TRBJ2-7 to the DNA end suggests the J call may be wrong. From germline, CDR1 is SGHRS and CDR2 YFSETQ. The CDR3 extends over 12 amino acids. The CDR3 here is CASSPDSYEQYF. The CDR3 nucleotides are TGCGCCAGCAGCCCTGACAGCTACGAGCAGTACTTC.

V and J are TRBV11-2 and TRBJ1-2; D not resolved. With 2 bases removed from V and 8 bases from J, the gap between germline ends came to 18 bases. Germline CDR1 SGHAT, CDR2 FQNNGV. The CDR3 is made up of 15 amino acids. DNA of the CDR3: TGTGCCAGCAGCTTAATGCCGGGGAGGGCAAGGGGCTACACCTTC. Translated: CASSLMPGRARGYTF. Full variable domain (rest looked up from reference TRBV11-2 and TRBJ1-2): EAGVAQSPRYKIIEKRQSVAFWCNPISGHATLYWYQQILGQGPKLLIQFQNNGVVDDSQLPKDRFSAERLKGVDSTLKIQPAKLEDSAVYLCASSLMPGRARGYTFGSGTRLTVV.

V gene TRBV7-9 combines with J gene TRBJ2-7; perhaps TRBD1 as D (5 bases). The CDR3 loop spans 14 amino acids. Trimming left V 5 bases short and J 1 base short, with 12 bases between. Per the germline V gene, CDR1 is SEHNR and CDR2 is FQNEAQ (reference sequence). The DNA for the CDR3 is TGTGCCAGCAGCGCCCAGACAGCGTCCTACGAGCAGTACTTC. Amino acid sequence: CASSAQTASYEQYF.